This T cell receptor beta chain derives from a study of molecular identifiers for immune sequencing clone quantification. V shed 5 bases and J shed 2 bases, with 10 bases lying between them. Germline CDR1 is MNHEY and CDR2 is SVGEGT. This CDR3 spans 14 amino acids. Using its own MiXCR run on the PCR reads, TCRdb lists one record per CDR3 protein. The sample includes about 510,000 distinct CDR3 sequences, about a fifth of them seen just once. The source material was naive CD8+ T cells from blood, with Jurkat cell RNA spiked in. Subset: FACS-sorted CD8+CD4-CCR7+CD45RA+ naive T cells. The receptor comes from a human donor in good health. Some libraries in this study had Jurkat cell RNA spiked in. This chain links TRBV6-2 or TRBV6-3 with TRBJ2-1; unclear D gene. This CDR3 reads CASSAPLPYNEQFF. The CDR3 nucleotides read TGTGCCAGCAGTGCACCCCTCCCCTACAATGAGCAGTTCTTC.